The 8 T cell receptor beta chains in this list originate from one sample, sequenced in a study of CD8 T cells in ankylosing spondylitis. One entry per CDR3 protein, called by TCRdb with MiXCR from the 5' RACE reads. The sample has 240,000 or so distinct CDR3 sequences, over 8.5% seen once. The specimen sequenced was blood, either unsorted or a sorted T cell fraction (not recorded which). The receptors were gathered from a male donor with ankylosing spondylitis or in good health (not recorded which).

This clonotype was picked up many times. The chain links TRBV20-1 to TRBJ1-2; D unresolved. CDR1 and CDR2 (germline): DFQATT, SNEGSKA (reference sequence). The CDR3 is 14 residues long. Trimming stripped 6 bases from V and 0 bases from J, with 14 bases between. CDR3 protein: CSAPVPSSNYGYTF. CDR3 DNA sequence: TGCAGTGCCCCGGTTCCATCTTCTAACTATGGCTACACCTTC.

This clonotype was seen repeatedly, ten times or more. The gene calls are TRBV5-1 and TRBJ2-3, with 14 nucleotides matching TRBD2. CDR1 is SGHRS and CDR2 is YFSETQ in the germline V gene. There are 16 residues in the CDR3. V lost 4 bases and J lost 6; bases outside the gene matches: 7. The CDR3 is CASSRGTSGSLDTQYF. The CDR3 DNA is TGCGCCAGCAGCCGTGGGACTAGCGGGAGTCTCGATACGCAGTATTTT.

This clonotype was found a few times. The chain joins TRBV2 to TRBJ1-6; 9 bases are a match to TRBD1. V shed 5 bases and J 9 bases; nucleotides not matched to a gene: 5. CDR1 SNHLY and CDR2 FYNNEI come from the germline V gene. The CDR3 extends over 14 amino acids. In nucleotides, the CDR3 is TGTGCCAGCAGTACGGACAGGGGTTTTTCACCCCTCCACTTT. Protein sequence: CASSTDRGFSPLHF. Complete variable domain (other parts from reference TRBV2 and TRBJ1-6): EPEVTQTPSHQVTQMGQEVILRCVPISNHLYFYWYRQILGQKVEFLVSFYNNEISEKSEIFDDQFSVERPDGSNFTLKIRSTKLEDSAMYFCASSTDRGFSPLHFGNGTRLTVT.

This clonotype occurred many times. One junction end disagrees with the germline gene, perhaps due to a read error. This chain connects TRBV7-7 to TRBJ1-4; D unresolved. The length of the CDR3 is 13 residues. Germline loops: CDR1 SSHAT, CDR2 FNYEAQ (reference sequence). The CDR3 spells CASSLAPGEKLFF. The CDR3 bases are TGTGCTAGCAGCTTAGCCCCCGGTGAAAAACTGTTTTTT.

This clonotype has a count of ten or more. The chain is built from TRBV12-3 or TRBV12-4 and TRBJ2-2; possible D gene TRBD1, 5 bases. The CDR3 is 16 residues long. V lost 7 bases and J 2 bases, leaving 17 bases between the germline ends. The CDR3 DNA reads TGTGCCAGCACCCCCCATCGTACAGGAAACACCGGGGAGCTGTTTTTT. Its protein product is CASTPHRTGNTGELFF.

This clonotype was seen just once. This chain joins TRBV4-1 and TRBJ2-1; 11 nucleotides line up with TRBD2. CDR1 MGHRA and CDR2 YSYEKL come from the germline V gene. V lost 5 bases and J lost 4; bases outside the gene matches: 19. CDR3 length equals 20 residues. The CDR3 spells CASSTGKRELAGVGYNEQFF. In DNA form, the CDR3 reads TGCGCCAGCAGCACCGGGAAAAGGGAACTAGCGGGAGTAGGATACAATGAGCAGTTCTTC.

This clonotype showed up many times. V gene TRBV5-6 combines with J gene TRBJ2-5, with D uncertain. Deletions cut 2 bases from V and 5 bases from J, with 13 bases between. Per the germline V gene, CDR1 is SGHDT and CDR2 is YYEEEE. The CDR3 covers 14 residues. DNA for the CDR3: TGTGCCAGCAGCTTTGTGGCAGCCCAGGAGACCCAGTACTTC. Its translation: CASSFVAAQETQYF.

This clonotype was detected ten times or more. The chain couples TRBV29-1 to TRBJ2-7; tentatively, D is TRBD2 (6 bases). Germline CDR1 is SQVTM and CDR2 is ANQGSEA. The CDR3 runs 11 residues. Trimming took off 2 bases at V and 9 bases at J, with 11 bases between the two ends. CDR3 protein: CSVERGGAQYF. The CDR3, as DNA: TGCAGCGTTGAACGAGGCGGGGCGCAGTACTTC.